This is a list of T cell receptor beta chains from one sample in a study of regulatory T cells in long-lasting Graves disease. MiXCR, run by TCRdb on the multiplex PCR reads, gives a single entry per CDR3 protein. The sample contains 250,000 to 400,000 distinct CDR3 sequences, approximately 20% of which appear only once. The sequencing used peripheral blood mononuclear cells (PBMCs), collected at new diagnosis, from a patient treated with antithyroid drugs. The source is a female donor with Graves disease. Both conserved end residues are part of each CDR3. D genes are given only for firm matches. Rows may omit the clone size; those that give it use once, few, many or a size class.

v_call	clone_size	j_call	d_call	cdr3_length	cdr3_aa	cdr3_nt
TRBV6-1	many	TRBJ2-7	-	14	CASRPRDGRYEQYF	TGTGCCAGCAGGCCCCGGGACGGAAGGTACGAGCAGTACTTC
TRBV2	many	TRBJ1-6	TRBD1	17	CASSTPGQAVSNSPLHF	TGTGCCAGCAGCACCCCGGGACAGGCTGTCTCTAATTCACCCCTCCACTTT
TRBV25-1	many	TRBJ2-1	TRBD2	16	CASSELAGGPVNEQFF	TGTGCCAGCAGTGAACTAGCGGGAGGGCCGGTCAATGAGCAGTTCTTC
TRBV9	-	TRBJ1-4	-	14	CASSVGDPNEKLFF	TGTGCCAGCAGCGTGGGGGATCCTAATGAAAAACTGTTTTTT
TRBV27	many	TRBJ2-7	TRBD2	16	CASRGLGGDRSYEQYF	TGTGCCAGCAGGGGCCTCGGGGGGGACCGATCCTACGAGCAGTACTTC
TRBV28	many	TRBJ2-1	-	16	CASSHGGPGLTHEQFF	TGTGCCAGCAGTCACGGAGGGCCGGGACTCACGCATGAGCAGTTCTTC
TRBV20-1	-	TRBJ2-5	TRBD2	16	CSAITKAGAWEETQYF	TGCAGTGCTATTACAAAGGCGGGAGCTTGGGAAGAGACCCAGTACTTC
TRBV6-1	-	TRBJ2-3	TRBD2	19	CASTSTGTSGGRRQDTQYF	TGTGCCAGCACTTCCACCGGGACTAGCGGGGGCCGTCGCCAGGATACGCAGTATTTT
TRBV10-1	-	TRBJ2-1	TRBD2	17	CASSDFEELAGVNEQFF	TGCGCCAGCAGTGATTTCGAAGAACTAGCGGGAGTCAATGAGCAGTTCTTC
TRBV5-1	many	TRBJ1-1	-	14	CASSFGAGGAEAFF	TGCGCCAGCAGCTTCGGGGCAGGTGGCGCTGAAGCTTTCTTT
TRBV30	-	TRBJ1-5	-	15	CAWSVLTGLNQPQHF	TGTGCCTGGAGTGTACTAACAGGACTCAATCAGCCCCAGCATTTT
TRBV19	many	TRBJ2-7	-	14	CASSTNMGPYEQYF	TGTGCCAGTAGTACTAACATGGGGCCCTACGAGCAGTACTTC
TRBV7-9	many	TRBJ2-5	TRBD1	16	CASSNRRDRGQETQYF	TGTGCCAGCAGCAATCGCCGGGACAGGGGGCAAGAGACCCAGTACTTC
TRBV11-2	-	TRBJ2-7	TRBD1	16	CASSSVSRGPSYEQYF	TGTGCCAGCAGCTCAGTTAGCAGGGGGCCCTCCTACGAGCAGTACTTC
TRBV20-1	-	TRBJ2-1	-	16	CSARGSSQLDYNEQFF	TGCAGTGCTAGAGGTTCGAGCCAGCTCGATTACAATGAGCAGTTCTTC
TRBV9	-	TRBJ2-5	TRBD2	14	CASSFDSGKETQYF	TGTGCCAGCAGCTTTGATAGCGGGAAAGAGACCCAGTACTTC
TRBV12-3/TRBV12-4	many	TRBJ1-3	TRBD1	16	CASRRTGTASGNTIYF	TGTGCCAGCAGGCGAACCGGGACAGCCTCTGGAAACACCATATATTTT
TRBV20-1	once	TRBJ2-7	-	17	CSARDRFAGSGIYEQYF	TGCAGTGCTAGAGATCGTTTTGCCGGGAGTGGGATCTACGAGCAGTACTTC
TRBV20-1	many	TRBJ1-5	-	12	CSASVGDQPQHF	TGCAGTGCTAGTGTGGGTGATCAGCCCCAGCATTTT
TRBV24-1	many	TRBJ2-1	TRBD2	16	CATSDIRSGRTNEQFF	TGTGCCACCAGTGATATCCGTAGCGGGAGGACCAATGAGCAGTTCTTC
TRBV7-4	many	TRBJ2-5	-	14	CARPQGEERETQYF	TGTGCCAGGCCGCAGGGAGAGGAGCGAGAGACCCAGTACTTC
TRBV20-1	-	TRBJ2-7	TRBD2	18	CSARALGLAGVGSYEQYF	TGCAGTGCTAGGGCTCTGGGACTAGCGGGAGTGGGATCCTACGAGCAGTACTTC
TRBV6-2/TRBV6-3	-	TRBJ2-4	-	13	CAASDGRQVIQYF	TGTGCCGCTTCGGACGGACGCCAGGTCATTCAGTACTTC
TRBV7-6	-	TRBJ2-6	-	17	CASSLVAGTSGANVLTF	TGTGCCAGCAGCTTAGTTGCGGGCACCTCTGGGGCCAACGTCCTGACTTTC
TRBV4-1	few	TRBJ2-3	TRBD2	17	CASSHPGLAGVKDTQYF	TGCGCCAGCAGCCACCCCGGACTAGCGGGAGTCAAAGATACGCAGTATTTT
TRBV19	-	TRBJ2-1	TRBD2	15	CASRTGTSGSVEQFF	TGTGCCAGTAGAACCGGGACTAGCGGGAGTGTTGAGCAGTTCTTC
TRBV7-9	many	TRBJ2-7	-	12	CASRSPGGTQYF	TGTGCCAGCAGGTCCCCAGGGGGGACGCAGTACTTC
TRBV27	many	TRBJ1-2	TRBD1	15	CASSPGDRPNYGYTF	TGTGCCAGCAGTCCGGGGGACAGGCCGAACTATGGCTACACCTTC
TRBV27	once	TRBJ1-3	TRBD1	14	CASSQTGWGNTIYF	TGTGCCAGCAGTCAGACAGGGTGGGGAAACACCATATATTTT
TRBV7-2	-	TRBJ1-5	-	15	CASSSEDSSNQPQHF	TGTGCCAGCAGCTCGGAGGACAGCAGCAATCAGCCCCAGCATTTT
TRBV2	many	TRBJ1-4	-	16	CASSMRGPATNEKLFF	TGTGCCAGCAGTATGAGGGGCCCAGCAACTAATGAAAAACTGTTTTTT
TRBV18	few	TRBJ2-2	-	17	CASSPPGALKNTGELFF	TGTGCCAGCTCACCACCGGGAGCTCTTAAGAACACCGGGGAGCTGTTTTTT
TRBV6-5	-	TRBJ1-6	-	14	CASSYSVPSSPLHF	TGTGCCAGCAGTTACTCGGTCCCTAGCTCACCCCTCCACTTT
TRBV2	-	TRBJ2-3	TRBD2	15	CASRYSGGSYDTQYF	TGTGCCAGCAGATATAGCGGCGGGAGTTACGATACGCAGTATTTT
TRBV7-3	few	TRBJ2-7	TRBD2	15	CASSPEGLAGGEQYF	TGTGCCAGCAGCCCCGAGGGACTAGCGGGAGGCGAGCAGTACTTC
TRBV20-1	-	TRBJ2-3	-	16	CSARDGIAEWFDTQYF	TGCAGTGCTAGAGATGGCATAGCGGAGTGGTTTGATACGCAGTATTTT
TRBV4-1	-	TRBJ2-7	-	15	CASSQGVGGAYEQYF	TGCGCCAGCAGCCAAGGGGTTGGAGGGGCCTACGAGCAGTACTTC
TRBV18	few	TRBJ1-2	TRBD1	16	CASSSSNRGKNYGYTF	TGTGCCAGCTCATCCAGTAACAGGGGGAAGAACTATGGCTACACCTTC
TRBV18	many	TRBJ2-7	TRBD1	14	CASSPTGGLYEQYF	TGTGCCAGCTCACCTACAGGGGGCCTCTACGAGCAGTACTTC
TRBV19	few	TRBJ2-3	-	15	CASSIVGVGTDTQYF	TGTGCCAGTAGTATAGTGGGGGTGGGCACAGATACGCAGTATTTT
TRBV30	many	TRBJ2-1	-	11	CACIREREQFF	TGTGCCTGCATCAGAGAAAGAGAGCAGTTCTTC
TRBV12-3/TRBV12-4	-	TRBJ1-1	-	13	CASDRDMNTEAFF	TGTGCCAGCGATCGGGACATGAACACTGAAGCTTTCTTT
TRBV5-1	few	TRBJ2-5	-	18	CASSPGVSGGPVGETQYF	TGCGCCAGCAGCCCGGGGGTATCAGGAGGCCCCGTGGGAGAGACCCAGTACTTC
TRBV5-6	many	TRBJ1-6	-	14	CASSLDRAYSPLHF	TGTGCCAGCAGCTTGGACAGGGCCTATTCACCCCTCCACTTT
TRBV7-2	many	TRBJ2-1	TRBD2	16	CASSSRTSGRASEQFF	TGTGCCAGCAGCTCGAGGACTAGCGGGAGGGCCAGTGAGCAGTTCTTC
TRBV2	many	TRBJ2-5	TRBD1	17	CASSPGTGEPEVETQYF	TGTGCCAGCAGCCCCGGGACAGGGGAGCCAGAAGTAGAGACCCAGTACTTC
TRBV3-1	-	TRBJ2-7	-	12	CASSQSGVEQYF	TGTGCCAGCAGCCAATCAGGGGTTGAGCAGTACTTC
TRBV11-3	-	TRBJ2-7	TRBD2	19	CASSSPIWLAGGGGYEQYF	TGTGCCAGCAGCTCCCCGATCTGGCTAGCGGGAGGTGGCGGCTACGAGCAGTACTTC
TRBV15	-	TRBJ2-7	TRBD1	13	CATSRLQGYEQYF	TGTGCCACCAGCAGATTACAGGGGTACGAGCAGTACTTC